The 8 T cell receptor beta chains reported below all come from one sample, sequenced in a study of blood T cell repertoires in COVID-19. Repertoires were generated with immunoSEQ multiplex PCR, while TCRdb's copy carries only in-frame clones and drops some. The sample yields just over 250,000 clones, roughly 86% seen once. The sequencing sample was made of peripheral blood. The receptors originated from a woman aged 45 to 65 with acute or convalescent COVID-19.

The V and J genes are TRBV5-1 and TRBJ2-5, with D possibly being TRBD2 (6 bases). Deletions cut 2 bases from V and 0 bases from J, with 11 bases between. The CDR3 is 15 residues long. CDR1 is SGHRS, CDR2 YFSETQ, per germline. CDR3 in amino acids: CASSFRRGYQETQYF. In nucleotides, the CDR3 is TGCGCCAGCAGCTTCCGACGGGGGTACCAAGAGACCCAGTACTTC.

This chain connects TRBV28 to TRBJ2-7; 8 bases are a match to TRBD2. With V trimmed by 5 bases and J by 3 bases, 12 bases remained unmatched. The CDR3 covers 16 residues. CDR1 is MDHEN, CDR2 SYDVKM, per germline. CDR3 coding DNA: TGTGCCAGCAGTGGCGGGGGACTAGGGAGTATCTACGAGCAGTACTTC. It yields the protein CASSGGGLGSIYEQYF.

The V gene is TRBV30, the J gene TRBJ1-4; maybe TRBD1 (6 bases). Trimming removed 1 base from V and 4 bases from J, with 13 bases in between. Germline V lookup: CDR1 GTSNPN, CDR2 SVGIG (reference sequence). This CDR3 is built from 15 residues. CDR3 protein: CAWSAHRGGNEKLFF. DNA for the CDR3: TGTGCCTGGAGTGCCCATAGGGGGGGTAATGAAAAACTGTTTTTT.

V is TRBV7-9 and J is TRBJ1-5; 9 bases align to TRBD1. This CDR3 contains 19 residues. V lost 4 bases to trimming and J lost 2 bases; unmatched junction nucleotides: 15. CDR1 SEHNR and CDR2 FQNEAQ come from the germline V gene (reference sequence). The CDR3 sequence is CASSSPGTGSGSRNQPQHF. CDR3 coding DNA: TGTGCCAGCAGCTCCCCCGGGACAGGGAGTGGCTCACGCAATCAGCCCCAGCATTTT.

V is TRBV9 and J is TRBJ2-5; TRBD2 matches 11 bases. CDR3 length: 15 amino acids. The germline V gene encodes CDR1 SGDLS and CDR2 YYNGEE. The junction had 3 bases not matched to a gene; V was cut back by 0 bases and J by 5 bases. CDR3 residues: CASSVGTSGLETQYF. The DNA of the CDR3 is TGTGCCAGCAGCGTAGGGACTAGCGGGCTGGAGACCCAGTACTTC.

This clone was observed a handful of times. This sequence joins TRBV7-3 and TRBJ1-1, with D tentatively TRBD1 (6 bases). V shed 2 bases and J shed 4 bases, with 11 bases lying between them. There are 14 residues in the CDR3. Germline lookup yields CDR1 SGHTA and CDR2 FQGTGA. CDR3 in amino acids: CASSLGQGSTEAFF. The DNA of the CDR3 is TGTGCCAGCAGCTTAGGGCAGGGGAGCACTGAAGCTTTCTTT.

The chain employs TRBV27 and TRBJ2-5, with TRBD2 identical over 11 bases. The CDR3 runs 15 residues. V dropped 7 bases and J dropped 5; count of bases not matched to a gene: 9. CDR1 MNHEY and CDR2 SMNVEV come from the germline V gene (reference sequence). DNA of the CDR3: TGTGCCAGCACTTTTAGCGGGAGGGCCCGGGAGACCCAGTACTTC. Its protein is CASTFSGRARETQYF.

The V call is TRBV28, the J call TRBJ1-6; D not certain. Germline V lookup: CDR1 MDHEN, CDR2 SYDVKM. The V end lost 5 bases, the J end lost 9 bases, and 11 bases lay between the germline ends. This CDR3 has 13 residues. The CDR3 coding sequence is TGTGCCAGCAGTCCCCAGTACCGTTCACCCCTCCACTTT. Translation: CASSPQYRSPLHF. The full variable domain, its missing parts supplied by reference TRBV28 and TRBJ1-6, is DVKVTQSSRYLVKRTGEKVFLECVQDMDHENMFWYRQDPGLGLRLIYFSYDVKMKEKGDIPEGYSVSREKKERFSLILESASTNQTSMYLCASSPQYRSPLHFGNGTRLTVT.